The entry that follows covers one T cell receptor beta chain sequence. The PCR employed 60 Vbeta primers together with 13 Jbeta primers. Produced via immunoSEQ multiplex PCR; TCRdb's table is partial and in-frame only. In all, the sample yields 130,000 or so clones. This CDR3 is 15 amino acids long. The V end lost 3 bases, the J end lost 4 bases, and 16 bases lay between the germline ends. Germline values: CDR1 GTSNPN, CDR2 SVGIG (reference sequence). This sample stems from a study of cytomegalovirus exposure and HLA in healthy donors. Whole-study context: Researchers found that roughly 81% of 300 to 450 genotyped donors fell within the Caucasian-associated ancestry cluster.

The sample was PBMCs. This TCR was sampled from a woman aged 18-35 years in good health and CMV-seronegative. J is TRBJ2-1 and V is TRBV30; the D is unclear. The CDR3 DNA is TGTGCCTGGAGCTTGTCGCGGAACTTATACAATGAGCAGTTCTTC. Its protein product is CAWSLSRNLYNEQFF.